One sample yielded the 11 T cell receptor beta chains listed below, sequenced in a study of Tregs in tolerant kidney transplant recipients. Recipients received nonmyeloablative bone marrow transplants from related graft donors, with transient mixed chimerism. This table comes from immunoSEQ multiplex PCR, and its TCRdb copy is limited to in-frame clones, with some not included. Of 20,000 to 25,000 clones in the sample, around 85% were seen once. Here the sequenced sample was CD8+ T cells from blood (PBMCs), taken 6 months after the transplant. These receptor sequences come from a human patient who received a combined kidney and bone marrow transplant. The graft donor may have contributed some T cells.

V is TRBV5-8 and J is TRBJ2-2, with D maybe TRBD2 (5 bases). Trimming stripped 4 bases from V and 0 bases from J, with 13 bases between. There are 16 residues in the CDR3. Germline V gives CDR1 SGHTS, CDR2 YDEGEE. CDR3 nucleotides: TGTGCCAGCAGCCATTTTCGGGGTGCGAACACCGGGGAGCTGTTTTTT. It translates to CASSHFRGANTGELFF.

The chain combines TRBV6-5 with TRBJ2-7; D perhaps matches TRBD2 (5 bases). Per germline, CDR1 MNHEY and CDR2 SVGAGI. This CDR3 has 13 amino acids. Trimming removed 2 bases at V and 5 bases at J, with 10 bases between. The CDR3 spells CASSYGSKNEQYF. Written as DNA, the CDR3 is TGTGCCAGCAGTTACGGGAGTAAGAACGAGCAGTACTTC.

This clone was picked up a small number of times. CDR3 region: CASSSGGENNEQFF. CDR3 nucleotide sequence: TGTGCCAGCAGCAGCGGGGGGGAAAACAATGAGCAGTTCTTC. The chain joins TRBV6-4 to TRBJ2-1, with TRBD2 matching 10 bases. J lost 5 bases, V lost 6 bases, and 4 bases had no gene match. CDR1 is MRHNA and CDR2 is SNTAGT in the germline V gene. The CDR3 totals 14 residues.

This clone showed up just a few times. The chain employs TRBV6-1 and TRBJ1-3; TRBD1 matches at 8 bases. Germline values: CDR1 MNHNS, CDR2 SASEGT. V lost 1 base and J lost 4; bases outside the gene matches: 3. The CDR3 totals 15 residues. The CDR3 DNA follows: TGTGCCAGCAGTGAAGTTCAGGGGGCAGGAAACACCATATATTTT. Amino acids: CASSEVQGAGNTIYF.

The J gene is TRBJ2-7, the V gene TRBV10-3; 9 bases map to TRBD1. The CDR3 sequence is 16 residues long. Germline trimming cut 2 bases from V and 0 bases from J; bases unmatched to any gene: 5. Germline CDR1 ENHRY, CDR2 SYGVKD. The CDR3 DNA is TGTGCCATCAGTGAGGTCAGGGACAGGGCCTCCTACGAGCAGTACTTC. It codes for CAISEVRDRASYEQYF.

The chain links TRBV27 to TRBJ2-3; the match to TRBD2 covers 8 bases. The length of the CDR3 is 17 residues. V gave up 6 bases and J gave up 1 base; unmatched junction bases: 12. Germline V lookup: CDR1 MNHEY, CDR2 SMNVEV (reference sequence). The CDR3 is CASSLGASGSRTDTQYF. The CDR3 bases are TGTGCCAGCAGCCTAGGGGCCAGCGGGAGTCGCACAGATACGCAGTATTTT.

CDR3 DNA: TGTGCCAGCAGTGGGCCTAGCGGATACAATGAGCAGTTCTTC. This sequence encodes CASSGPSGYNEQFF. The rearrangement joins TRBV2 to TRBJ2-1; the match to TRBD2 covers 7 bases. Unmatched junction bases numbered 4, after V lost 4 bases and J lost 4 bases. Germline V gene sequence: CDR1 SNHLY, CDR2 FYNNEI. CDR3 size: 14 residues.

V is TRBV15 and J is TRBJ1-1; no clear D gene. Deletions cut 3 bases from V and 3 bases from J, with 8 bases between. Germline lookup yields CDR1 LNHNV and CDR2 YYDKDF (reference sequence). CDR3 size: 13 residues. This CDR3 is CATSRDYYTEAFF. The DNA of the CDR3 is TGTGCCACCAGCAGGGACTATTACACTGAAGCTTTCTTT.

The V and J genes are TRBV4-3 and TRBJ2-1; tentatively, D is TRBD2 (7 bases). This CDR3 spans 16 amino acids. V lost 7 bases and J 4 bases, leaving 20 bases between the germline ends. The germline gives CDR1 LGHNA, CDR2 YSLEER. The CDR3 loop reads CASKAGEGPKYNEQFF. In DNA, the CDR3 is TGCGCCAGCAAGGCAGGGGAGGGCCCTAAATACAATGAGCAGTTCTTC.

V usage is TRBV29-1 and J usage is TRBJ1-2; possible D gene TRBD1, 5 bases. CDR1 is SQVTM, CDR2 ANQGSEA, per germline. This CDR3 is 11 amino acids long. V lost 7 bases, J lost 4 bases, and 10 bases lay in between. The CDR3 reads CSARGGYGYTF. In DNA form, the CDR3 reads TGCAGCGCTAGGGGTGGCTATGGCTACACCTTC.

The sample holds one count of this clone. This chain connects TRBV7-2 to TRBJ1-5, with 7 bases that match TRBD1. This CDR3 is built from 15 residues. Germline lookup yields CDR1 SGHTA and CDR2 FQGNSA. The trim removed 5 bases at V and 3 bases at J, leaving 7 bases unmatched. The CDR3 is CASSPTTGPNQPQHF. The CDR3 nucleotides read TGTGCCAGCAGCCCGACGACAGGGCCCAATCAGCCCCAGCATTTT.